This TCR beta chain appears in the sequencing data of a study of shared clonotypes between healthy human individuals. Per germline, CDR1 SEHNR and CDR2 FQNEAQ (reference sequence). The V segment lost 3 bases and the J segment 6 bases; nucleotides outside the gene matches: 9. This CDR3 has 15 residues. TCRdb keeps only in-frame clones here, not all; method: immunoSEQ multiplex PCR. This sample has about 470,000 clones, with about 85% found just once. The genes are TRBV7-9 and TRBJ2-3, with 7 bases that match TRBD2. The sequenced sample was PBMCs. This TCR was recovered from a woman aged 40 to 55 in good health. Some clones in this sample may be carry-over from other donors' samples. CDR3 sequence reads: CASSLRGNTHDTQYF. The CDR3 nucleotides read TGTGCCAGCAGCTTGCGGGGGAACACACATGATACGCAGTATTTT. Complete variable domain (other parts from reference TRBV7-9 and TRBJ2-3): DTGVSQNPRHKITKRGQNVTFRCDPISEHNRLYWYRQTLGQGPEFLTYFQNEAQLEKSRLLSDRFSAERPKGSFSTLEIQRTEQGDSAMYLCASSLRGNTHDTQYFGPGTRLTVL.